Below are 2 T cell receptor beta chains sequenced from a single sample in a study of shared clonotypes between healthy human individuals. TCRdb's copy holds only in-frame clones and misses some; the assay was immunoSEQ multiplex PCR. Seen here are about 2 million clones, roughly 94% observed once, and the top ten hold 0.9% to 1.5%. CD45RO negativity and positive selection for CCR7 defined naive CD8 cells, a population that excluded terminally differentiated effector memory CD45RA+ cells. Material for sequencing was naive CD8+ T cells sorted from blood. These receptors came from a young man in good health.

V usage is TRBV6-5 and J usage is TRBJ1-2; the D is unclear. Germline CDR1 and CDR2: MNHEY and SVGAGI. The CDR3 spans 13 residues. V lost 6 bases, J lost 4 bases, and 12 bases lay in between. Here the CDR3 DNA reads TGTGCCAGCAGGACCTCTACCATCTATGGCTACACCTTC. Translation: CASRTSTIYGYTF.

This chain links TRBV29-1 with TRBJ2-2; D gene uncertain. Trimming removed 4 bases from V and 1 base from J, with 7 bases in between. This CDR3 spans 13 amino acids. Per germline, CDR1 SQVTM and CDR2 ANQGSEA. The CDR3 bases are TGCAGCGTTGCGGTACAGAACACCGGGGAGCTGTTTTTT. Translation: CSVAVQNTGELFF.